Here is one TCR beta chain with its context. These data belong to a study of CD8 T cells in Susac syndrome. About 0.5 to 1 ug RNA was reverse transcribed with random hexamers. TCRdb reanalysed the immunoSEQ multiplex PCR reads using MiXCR and keeps one entry per CDR3 protein. This table holds about 80,000 distinct CDR3 sequences, just over 90% found once. Germline CDR1 and CDR2: MDHEN and SYDVKM. The V and J ends lost 5 bases and 7 bases respectively, with 14 bases between them. The CDR3 covers 13 residues. The material sequenced was CD4+ T cells from PBMCs. This sequence joins TRBV28 and TRBJ1-2; no reliable D call. This TCR was recovered from a human donor with Susac syndrome. In nucleotides, the CDR3 is TGTGCCAGCAGTCTCAATTGGGATCCTGGCTACACCTTC. This gives the protein CASSLNWDPGYTF.